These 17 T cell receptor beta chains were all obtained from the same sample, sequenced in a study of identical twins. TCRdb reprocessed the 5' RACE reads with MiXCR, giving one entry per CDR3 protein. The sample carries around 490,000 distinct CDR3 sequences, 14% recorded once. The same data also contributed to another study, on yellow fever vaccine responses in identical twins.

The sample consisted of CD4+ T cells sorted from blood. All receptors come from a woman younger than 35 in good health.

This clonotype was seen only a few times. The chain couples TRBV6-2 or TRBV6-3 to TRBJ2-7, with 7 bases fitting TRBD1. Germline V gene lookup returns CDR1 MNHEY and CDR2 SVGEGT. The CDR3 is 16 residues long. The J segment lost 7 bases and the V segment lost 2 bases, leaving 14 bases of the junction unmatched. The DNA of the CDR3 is TGTGCCAGCAGTTACCAGGGCGCCGCAGGGGGAAAGGAGCAGTACTTC. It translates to CASSYQGAAGGKEQYF.

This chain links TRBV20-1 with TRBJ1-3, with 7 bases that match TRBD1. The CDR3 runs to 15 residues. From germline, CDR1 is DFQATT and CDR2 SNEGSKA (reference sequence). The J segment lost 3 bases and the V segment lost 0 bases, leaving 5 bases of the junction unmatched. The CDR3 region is CSARDPTGNGNTIYF. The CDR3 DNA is TGCAGTGCTAGAGATCCGACAGGGAATGGAAACACCATATATTTT.

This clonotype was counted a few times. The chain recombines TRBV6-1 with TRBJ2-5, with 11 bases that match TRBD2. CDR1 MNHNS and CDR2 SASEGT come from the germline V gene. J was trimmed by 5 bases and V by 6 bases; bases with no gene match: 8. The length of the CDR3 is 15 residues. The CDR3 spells CASSPLAGEGETQYF. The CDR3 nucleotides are TGTGCCAGCAGCCCACTAGCGGGAGAGGGGGAGACCCAGTACTTC.

The CDR3 DNA follows: TGCGCCAGCAGCTCAGGGGTCCGCGCGAACACCGGGGAGCTGTTTTTT. Translating gives CASSSGVRANTGELFF. The gene calls are TRBV5-1 and TRBJ2-2; the D gene is possibly TRBD1 (6 bases). Germline CDR1 and CDR2: SGHRS and YFSETQ. The CDR3 contains 16 residues. V shed 3 bases and J shed 0 bases, with 12 bases lying between them.

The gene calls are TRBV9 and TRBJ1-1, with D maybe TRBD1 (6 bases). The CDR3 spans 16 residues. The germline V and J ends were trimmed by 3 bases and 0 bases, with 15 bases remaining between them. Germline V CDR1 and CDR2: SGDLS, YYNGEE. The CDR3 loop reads CASSDRPTGMNTEAFF. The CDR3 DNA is TGTGCCAGCAGCGACAGACCGACAGGTATGAACACTGAAGCTTTCTTT.

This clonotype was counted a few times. The DNA of the CDR3 is TGCGCCAGCAGGGGACTCCTGTTCAATGAGCAGTTCTTC. This encodes CASRGLLFNEQFF. J is TRBJ2-1 and V is TRBV23-1; D might be TRBD2 (6 bases). TRBV23-1 is an open reading frame whose function is uncertain. The V gene lost 6 bases and the J gene lost 6 bases, with 12 bases spanning the gap. The length of the CDR3 is 13 residues.

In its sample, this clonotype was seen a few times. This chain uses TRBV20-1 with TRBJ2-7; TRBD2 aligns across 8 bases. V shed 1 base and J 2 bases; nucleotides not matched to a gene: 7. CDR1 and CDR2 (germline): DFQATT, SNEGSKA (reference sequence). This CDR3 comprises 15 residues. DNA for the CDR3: TGCAGTGCTAGAGGAAGGCTAGCGGGCCCCTACGAGCAGTACTTC. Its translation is CSARGRLAGPYEQYF.

CDR3 DNA: TGCGCCAGCAGCCAACGTCGTGATCAGCCCCAGCATTTT. The encoded protein is CASSQRRDQPQHF. The V and J genes are TRBV4-3 and TRBJ1-5; no reliable D call. CDR3 length: 13 residues. V lost 2 bases and J lost 5, with 7 bases in between. CDR1 is LGHNA and CDR2 is YSLEER in the germline V gene.

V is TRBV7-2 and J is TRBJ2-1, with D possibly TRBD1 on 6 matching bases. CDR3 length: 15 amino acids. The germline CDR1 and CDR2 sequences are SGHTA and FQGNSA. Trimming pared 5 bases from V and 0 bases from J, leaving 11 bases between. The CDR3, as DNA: TGTGCCAGCAGCGTACAGGGTCGCTCCTACAATGAGCAGTTCTTC. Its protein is CASSVQGRSYNEQFF.

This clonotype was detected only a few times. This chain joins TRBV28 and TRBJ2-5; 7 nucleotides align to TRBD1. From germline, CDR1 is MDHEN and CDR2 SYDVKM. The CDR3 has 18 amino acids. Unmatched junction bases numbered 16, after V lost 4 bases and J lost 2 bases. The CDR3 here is CASSSFNRGERSQETQYF. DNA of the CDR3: TGTGCCAGCAGTTCCTTCAACAGGGGAGAGAGGTCACAAGAGACCCAGTACTTC. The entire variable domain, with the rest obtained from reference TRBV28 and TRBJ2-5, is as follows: DVKVTQSSRYLVKRTGEKVFLECVQDMDHENMFWYRQDPGLGLRLIYFSYDVKMKEKGDIPEGYSVSREKKERFSLILESASTNQTSMYLCASSSFNRGERSQETQYFGPGTRLLVL.

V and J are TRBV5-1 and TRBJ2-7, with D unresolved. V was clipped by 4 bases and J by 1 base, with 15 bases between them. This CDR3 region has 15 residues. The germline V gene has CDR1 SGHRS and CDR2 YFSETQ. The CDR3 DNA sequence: TGCGCCAGCAGCGATCGGGCAGACTCTTCCTACGAGCAGTACTTC. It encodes CASSDRADSSYEQYF.

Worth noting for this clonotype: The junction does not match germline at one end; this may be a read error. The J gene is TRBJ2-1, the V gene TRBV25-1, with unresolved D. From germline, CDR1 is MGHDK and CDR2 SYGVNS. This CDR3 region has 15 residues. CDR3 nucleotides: TGTGCCAGCAGTGATATGCCGGGCTCCTACAATGTGCAGTTCTTC. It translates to CASSDMPGSYNVQFF.

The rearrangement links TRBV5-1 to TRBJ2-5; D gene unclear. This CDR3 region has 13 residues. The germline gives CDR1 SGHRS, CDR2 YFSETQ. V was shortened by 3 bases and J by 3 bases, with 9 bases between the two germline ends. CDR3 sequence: CASSSNKEETQYF. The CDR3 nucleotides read TGCGCCAGCAGCTCTAACAAGGAAGAGACCCAGTACTTC.

CDR3 nucleotide sequence: TGTGCCAGCTCTCTAGGTGGTAGCGGGGGGCTAGAGCAGTTCTTC. Amino acid sequence: CASSLGGSGGLEQFF. The chain combines TRBV2 with TRBJ2-1; TRBD2 aligns across 10 bases. The germline CDR1 and CDR2 sequences are SNHLY and FYNNEI. The CDR3 consists of 15 residues. Losses at the gene ends were 8 bases for V and 10 bases for J; bases not matched to a gene: 14. The full variable domain, completed using reference TRBV2 and TRBJ2-1, is EPEVTQTPSHQVTQMGQEVILRCVPISNHLYFYWYRQILGQKVEFLVSFYNNEISEKSEIFDDQFSVERPDGSNFTLKIRSTKLEDSAMYFCASSLGGSGGLEQFFGPGTRLTVL.

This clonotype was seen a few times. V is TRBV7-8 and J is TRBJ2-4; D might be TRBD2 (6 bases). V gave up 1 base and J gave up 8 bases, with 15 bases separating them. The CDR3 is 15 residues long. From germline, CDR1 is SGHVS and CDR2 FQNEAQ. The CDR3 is CASSLDGGWGDIQYF. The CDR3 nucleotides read TGTGCCAGCAGCTTAGACGGCGGTTGGGGGGACATTCAGTACTTC.

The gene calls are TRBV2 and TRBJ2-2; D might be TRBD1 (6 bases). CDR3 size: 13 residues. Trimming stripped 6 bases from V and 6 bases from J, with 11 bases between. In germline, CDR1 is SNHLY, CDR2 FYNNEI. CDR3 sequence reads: CASRGQASGELFF. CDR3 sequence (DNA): TGTGCCAGCAGGGGACAAGCCTCCGGGGAGCTGTTTTTT.

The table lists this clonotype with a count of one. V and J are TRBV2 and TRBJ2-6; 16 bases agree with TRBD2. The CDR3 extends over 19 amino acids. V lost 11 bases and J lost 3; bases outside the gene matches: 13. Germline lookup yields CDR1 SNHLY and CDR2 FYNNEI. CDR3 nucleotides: TGTGCCCTCAGTTCGGGACTAGCGGGAGGGCCTAGTGGGGCCAACGTCCTGACTTTC. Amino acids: CALSSGLAGGPSGANVLTF.